Presented here are 26 T cell receptor beta chains from one specimen sequenced in a study of cytomegalovirus exposure and HLA in healthy donors. Primers included in the PCR were 60 Vbeta and 13 Jbeta primers. The data were produced by immunoSEQ multiplex PCR, yet TCRdb's version contains in-frame clones alone and is incomplete. The sample gives more than 140,000 clones, roughly 81% of which show up once; 1.6% is in the top ten. The specimen sequenced was PBMCs. The receptor set was obtained from a female donor in good health and CMV-seronegative.

Worth noting for this clone: Different DNA sequences within this sample yield the same CDR3. CDR3 DNA: TGTGCCAGCAGCAGACAGGGGGCGACCGGGGAGCTGTTTTTT. Protein: CASSRQGATGELFF. V gene TRBV2 combines with J gene TRBJ2-2, with 10 bases matching TRBD1. Per germline, CDR1 SNHLY and CDR2 FYNNEI. This CDR3 contains 14 residues. V was pared by 6 bases and J by 5 bases, with 3 bases of the junction left unmatched. The full variable domain, in which reference TRBV2 and TRBJ2-2 provide the parts outside the CDR3, is EPEVTQTPSHQVTQMGQEVILRCVPISNHLYFYWYRQILGQKVEFLVSFYNNEISEKSEIFDDQFSVERPDGSNFTLKIRSTKLEDSAMYFCASSRQGATGELFFGEGSRLTVL.

This chain joins TRBV28 and TRBJ1-5; possibly TRBD1 for D (5 bases). V shed 8 bases and J shed 2 bases, with 7 bases lying between them. This CDR3 is 12 amino acids long. In germline, CDR1 is MDHEN, CDR2 SYDVKM. CDR3 protein: CASGRGNQPQHF. CDR3 sequence (DNA): TGTGCCAGCGGCAGGGGCAATCAGCCCCAGCATTTT.

The J gene is TRBJ1-2, the V gene TRBV15; 8 nucleotides align to TRBD1. The CDR3 sequence is 17 residues long. Trimming cost V 3 bases and J 5 bases; bases outside gene matches: 14. The germline V gene has CDR1 LNHNV and CDR2 YYDKDF (reference sequence). CDR3 amino acids: CATSSIIRTGHDYGYTF. CDR3 nucleotides: TGTGCCACCAGCAGTATCATTCGGACAGGGCACGATTATGGCTACACCTTC.

The chain combines TRBV6-1 with TRBJ2-7, with 8 nucleotides matching TRBD2. Germline loops: CDR1 MNHNS, CDR2 SASEGT. This CDR3 comprises 13 residues. Germline trimming cut 3 bases from V and 4 bases from J; bases unmatched to any gene: 2. The CDR3 DNA sequence: TGTGCCAGCAGTGACGGGGGGGGATACGAGCAGTACTTC. Residues: CASSDGGGYEQYF.

The chain joins TRBV7-9 to TRBJ1-1; D is unresolved. Trimming took off 4 bases at V and 0 bases at J, with 9 bases between the two ends. Germline V gene sequence: CDR1 SEHNR, CDR2 FQNEAQ (reference sequence). This CDR3 comprises 14 residues. The chain's CDR3 is CASSSTRMNTEAFF. In DNA form, the CDR3 reads TGTGCCAGCAGCTCAACTAGGATGAACACTGAAGCTTTCTTT.

This sequence joins TRBV6-6 and TRBJ1-1; D is ambiguous. The V gene lost 8 bases and the J gene lost 1 base, with 11 bases spanning the gap. In germline, CDR1 is MNHNY, CDR2 SVGAGI (reference sequence). The CDR3 consists of 13 residues. The CDR3 DNA is TGTGCCAGCGTGAGGAGCCCGAACACTGAAGCTTTCTTT. It is translated as CASVRSPNTEAFF.

This rearrangement joins TRBV11-3 to TRBJ2-3; 8 positions match TRBD2. The CDR3 is 15 amino acids. The trim removed 5 bases at V and 3 bases at J, leaving 7 bases unmatched. Germline assignment: CDR1 SGHNT and CDR2 YENEEA. CDR3 sequence: CASSQGTSSTDTQYF. In DNA form, the CDR3 reads TGTGCCAGCAGCCAAGGGACTAGTAGTACAGATACGCAGTATTTT.

The chain recombines TRBV5-1 with TRBJ2-7, with D tentatively TRBD1 (8 bases). V lost 4 bases to trimming and J lost 7 bases, with 18 bases between them. Germline V gene lookup returns CDR1 SGHRS and CDR2 YFSETQ. The CDR3 is 14 residues long. Written as DNA, the CDR3 is TGCGCCAGCAGCCACGGGACAGGCGGGGGAGAGCAGTACTTC. Translated: CASSHGTGGGEQYF.

The chain couples TRBV7-2 to TRBJ2-3; TRBD2 agrees at 11 bases. Germline loops: CDR1 SGHTA, CDR2 FQGNSA. With V trimmed by 0 bases and J by 4 bases, 0 bases remained unmatched. This CDR3 is built from 15 residues. The CDR3 protein is CASSLALAGADTQYF. In DNA form, the CDR3 reads TGTGCCAGCAGCTTAGCACTAGCGGGAGCAGATACGCAGTATTTT.

This clone was observed a few times. This chain connects TRBV11-2 to TRBJ1-6, with a weak D call TRBD1 (6 bases). The CDR3 length is 15 residues. The germline V gene encodes CDR1 SGHAT and CDR2 FQNNGV. V lost 2 bases, J lost 10 bases, and 15 bases lay in between. CDR3 nucleotide sequence: TGTGCCAGCAGCTTACGGGTAGGGACAACGTCACCCCTCCACTTT. Its translation: CASSLRVGTTSPLHF. Variable domain in full (rest from reference TRBV11-2 and TRBJ1-6): EAGVAQSPRYKIIEKRQSVAFWCNPISGHATLYWYQQILGQGPKLLIQFQNNGVVDDSQLPKDRFSAERLKGVDSTLKIQPAKLEDSAVYLCASSLRVGTTSPLHFGNGTRLTVT.

The rearrangement links TRBV19 to TRBJ2-1, with D possibly being TRBD2 (6 bases). The CDR3 extends over 13 amino acids. Germline CDR1 and CDR2: LNHDA and SQIVND (reference sequence). V shed 8 bases and J shed 10 bases, with 18 bases lying between them. This CDR3 reads CASQAGNDREQFF. In DNA, the CDR3 is TGTGCCAGTCAGGCGGGAAACGATAGGGAGCAGTTCTTC. Full variable domain (outside the CDR3, taken from reference TRBV19 and TRBJ2-1): DGGITQSPKYLFRKEGQNVTLSCEQNLNHDAMYWYRQDPGQGLRLIYYSQIVNDFQKGDIAEGYSVSREKKESFPLTVTSAQKNPTAFYLCASQAGNDREQFFGPGTRLTVL.

The genes are TRBV6-5 and TRBJ2-7; TRBD1 might be the D (5 bases). The CDR3 is made up of 15 amino acids. CDR1 MNHEY and CDR2 SVGAGI come from the germline V gene. The V and J ends lost 4 bases and 3 bases respectively, with 16 bases between them. The CDR3 DNA reads TGTGCCAGCAGTTCCTATTATCAGGGAAGCTACGAGCAGTACTTC. Its translation: CASSSYYQGSYEQYF.

This clone was seen only once. V gene TRBV6-1 combines with J gene TRBJ1-4; D not certain. Germline CDR1 reads MNHNS; CDR2 reads SASEGT. This CDR3 is 14 amino acids long. The V end lost 5 bases, the J end lost 0 bases, and 7 bases lay between the germline ends. In nucleotides, the CDR3 is TGTGCCAGCAGTTTATTTGCAACTAATGAAAAACTGTTTTTT. Protein: CASSLFATNEKLFF.

The chain is built from TRBV30 and TRBJ1-3; D is undetermined. From germline, CDR1 is GTSNPN and CDR2 SVGIG (reference sequence). The length of the CDR3 is 14 residues. Trimming cost V 8 bases and J 0 bases, with 14 bases left between them. The chain's CDR3 is CAGPVGGSGNTIYF. DNA for the CDR3: TGTGCCGGACCCGTTGGAGGCTCTGGAAACACCATATATTTT.

The chain carries TRBV7-9 and TRBJ1-6; D is undetermined. CDR1 and CDR2 (germline): SEHNR, FQNEAQ (reference sequence). There are 12 residues in the CDR3. V was pared by 5 bases and J by 5 bases, with 4 bases between. The CDR3 loop reads CASSPHNSPLHF. Written as DNA, the CDR3 is TGTGCCAGCAGCCCTCATAATTCACCCCTCCACTTT.

The chain recombines TRBV12-5 with TRBJ2-1, with TRBD2 matching over 9 bases. The J segment lost 4 bases and the V segment lost 0 bases, leaving 4 bases of the junction unmatched. Germline CDR1 is LGHNT and CDR2 is FRNRAP. The CDR3 runs to 16 residues. This chain's CDR3 is CASGLVGGGGYNEQFF. CDR3 sequence (DNA): TGTGCTAGTGGTTTGGTAGGCGGGGGGGGTTACAATGAGCAGTTCTTC.

This chain links TRBV15 with TRBJ2-7; 14 bases are a match to TRBD2. The CDR3 consists of 16 residues. Germline values: CDR1 LNHNV, CDR2 YYDKDF (reference sequence). J was trimmed by 0 bases and V by 3 bases; bases with no gene match: 1. CDR3 in amino acids: CATSRGTSGSSYEQYF. CDR3 nucleotides: TGTGCCACCAGCAGGGGGACTAGCGGGAGCTCCTACGAGCAGTACTTC.

The J gene is TRBJ2-7, the V gene TRBV6-1; TRBD1 matches 8 bases. V lost 0 bases, J lost 1 base, and 5 bases stayed unmatched. This CDR3 comprises 16 residues. In germline, CDR1 is MNHNS, CDR2 SASEGT. The CDR3 reads CASSEARGDRSYEQYF. DNA of the CDR3: TGTGCCAGCAGTGAAGCGCGAGGGGACAGGTCCTACGAGCAGTACTTC.

This clone appeared once. The identical CDR3 is also encoded by other nucleotide sequences in the sample. CDR3 sequence: CASRTGTGVYEQYF. Written as DNA, the CDR3 is TGTGCCAGCAGGACCGGGACAGGGGTCTACGAGCAGTACTTC. The V call is TRBV28, the J call TRBJ2-7; 10 bases are a match to TRBD1. Germline CDR1 MDHEN, CDR2 SYDVKM. V trimming: 6 bases; J trimming: 3 bases; junction bases outside the gene matches: 5. The CDR3 runs to 14 residues.

The chain employs TRBV7-9 and TRBJ2-7; tentative D call: TRBD2 (7 bases). The V gene's germline CDR1 is SEHNR and CDR2 FQNEAQ (reference sequence). V was shortened by 5 bases and J by 1 base, with 21 bases between the two germline ends. The CDR3 has 17 residues. The CDR3 DNA sequence: TGTGCCAGCAGCCCGGGGGTGGCGGGGGCCACTTCCTACGAGCAGTACTTC. Protein: CASSPGVAGATSYEQYF.

The V gene is TRBV29-1, the J gene TRBJ2-3; weak D call: TRBD2 (5 bases). The CDR3 consists of 13 residues. Germline V CDR1 and CDR2: SQVTM, ANQGSEA. With 3 bases removed from V and 3 bases from J, the gap between germline ends came to 10 bases. CDR3 protein: CSVESPGTDTQYF. In nucleotides, the CDR3 is TGCAGCGTTGAGTCCCCGGGGACAGATACGCAGTATTTT.

The chain uses TRBV7-2 and TRBJ2-6, with D possibly being TRBD2 (5 bases). Germline CDR1 is SGHTA and CDR2 is FQGNSA. Trimming took off 5 bases at V and 3 bases at J, with 8 bases between the two ends. The CDR3 length is 14 residues. CDR3 nucleotide sequence: TGTGCCAGCAGCCGGGGTTATGGGGCCAACGTCCTGACTTTC. This translates into CASSRGYGANVLTF.

This clone was recorded only once. The rearrangement links TRBV9 to TRBJ1-1, with a tentative D call TRBD1 (5 bases). This CDR3 has 16 amino acids. V was shortened by 0 bases and J by 0 bases, with 12 bases between the two germline ends. Germline values: CDR1 SGDLS, CDR2 YYNGEE. Here the CDR3 reads CASSVGATALNTEAFF. As DNA, the CDR3 is TGTGCCAGCAGCGTAGGGGCGACAGCCTTGAACACTGAAGCTTTCTTT.

The table lists this clone with a count of one. This rearrangement joins TRBV6-6 to TRBJ1-5; D call uncertain. This CDR3 is built from 15 residues. With 6 bases removed from V and 3 bases from J, the gap between germline ends came to 15 bases. Looked up from germline, CDR1 is MNHNY and CDR2 is SVGAGI (reference sequence). For the CDR3, the DNA is TGTGCCAGCAGCCTAGGTTCTTTCCCCAATCAGCCCCAGCATTTT. It yields the protein CASSLGSFPNQPQHF.

A note on this clone: The sample holds other DNA sequences that translate to the same CDR3. V is TRBV30 and J is TRBJ1-1; TRBD1 matches 7 bases. Per germline, CDR1 GTSNPN and CDR2 SVGIG (reference sequence). The trim removed 0 bases at V and 3 bases at J, leaving 1 base unmatched. The CDR3 is 13 amino acids. CDR3 region: CAWSVQGDTEAFF. CDR3 in DNA: TGTGCCTGGAGTGTGCAGGGGGACACTGAAGCTTTCTTT.

The CDR3 DNA sequence: TGTGCCAGTACCTCAGGGGGATGGGACTATGGCTACACCTTC. Its protein is CASTSGGWDYGYTF. This chain uses TRBV19 with TRBJ1-2; TRBD1 agrees at 7 bases. V dropped 7 bases and J dropped 3; count of bases not matched to a gene: 8. From germline, CDR1 is LNHDA and CDR2 SQIVND (reference sequence). The CDR3 covers 14 residues.